The 14 T cell receptor beta chains below were found in one sample sequenced in a study of OX40 agonist ivuxolimab in advanced cancers. Measured with immunoSEQ multiplex PCR; TCRdb has only the in-frame clones, and not every one. The profile covers roughly 80,000 clones, with 80% to 90% appearing a single time and under 2.5% taken by the ten largest. The specimen was CD4+ or CD8+ T cells sorted from blood, collected in a trial of the OX40 agonist ivuxolimab. The receptor source for this set is an adult with an advanced solid tumor such as melanoma, head and neck, liver or kidney cancer.

The CDR3 nucleotides read TGTGCCAGCAGTGATAGGCAGGGGTCCTACAATGAGCAGTTCTTC. Translation gives CASSDRQGSYNEQFF. The chain recombines TRBV2 with TRBJ2-1; D may be TRBD1 (6 bases). This CDR3 is built from 15 residues. Per the germline V gene, CDR1 is SNHLY and CDR2 is FYNNEI. V shed 3 bases and J shed 1 base, with 10 bases lying between them. The entire variable domain, with the rest obtained from reference TRBV2 and TRBJ2-1, is as follows: EPEVTQTPSHQVTQMGQEVILRCVPISNHLYFYWYRQILGQKVEFLVSFYNNEISEKSEIFDDQFSVERPDGSNFTLKIRSTKLEDSAMYFCASSDRQGSYNEQFFGPGTRLTVL.

This clone appeared a single time. J is TRBJ2-3 and V is TRBV10-2; D might be TRBD1 (5 bases). CDR3 size: 11 residues. CDR1 and CDR2 (germline): WSHSY, SAAADI. Trimming took 10 bases from V and 3 from J, leaving 8 bases between them. The CDR3 DNA reads TGCGCCACTCAGGGAACAGATACGCAGTATTTT. Its translation is CATQGTDTQYF.

This chain joins TRBV19 and TRBJ2-1; D is unresolved. The CDR3 is 13 residues long. The V end was cut by 4 bases, the J end by 4 bases, with 8 bases between. Germline loops: CDR1 LNHDA, CDR2 SQIVND (reference sequence). CDR3 in DNA: TGTGCCAGTAGTAACAGACATTACAATGAGCAGTTCTTC. Amino acids: CASSNRHYNEQFF.

The chain joins TRBV4-1 to TRBJ2-7; 7 positions match TRBD1. J was trimmed by 6 bases and V by 1 base; bases with no gene match: 9. Germline V lookup: CDR1 MGHRA, CDR2 YSYEKL. The CDR3 is made up of 15 amino acids. The CDR3 DNA follows: TGCGCCAGCAGCCAAGGACAGGGCGGTGTCTCCGAGCAGTACTTC. Protein product: CASSQGQGGVSEQYF.

The CDR3 spells CASSSGRGYTF. The CDR3 bases are TGCGCCAGCAGCTCCGGACGGGGGTACACCTTC. V and J are TRBV5-1 and TRBJ1-2; maybe TRBD1 (5 bases). The CDR3 extends over 11 amino acids. With 3 bases removed from V and 11 bases from J, the gap between germline ends came to 11 bases. Germline-derived CDR1 and CDR2 are SGHRS and YFSETQ.

This clone has just one count. This chain joins TRBV27 and TRBJ2-3; D remains ambiguous. V was pared by 5 bases and J by 1 base, with 10 bases between. CDR3 length equals 14 residues. From germline, CDR1 is MNHEY and CDR2 SMNVEV (reference sequence). The CDR3 loop reads CASSPPVGTDTQYF. CDR3 nucleotides: TGTGCCAGCAGTCCCCCCGTGGGCACAGATACGCAGTATTTT.

This sequence joins TRBV20-1 and TRBJ1-2, with a tentative D call TRBD1 (5 bases). V lost 5 bases and J lost 7, with 11 bases in between. This CDR3 comprises 11 residues. From germline, CDR1 is DFQATT and CDR2 SNEGSKA (reference sequence). CDR3: CSAAYRSGYTF. The CDR3 DNA reads TGCAGTGCTGCCTACAGGTCTGGCTACACCTTC.

The rearrangement joins TRBV7-9 to TRBJ2-1, with D possibly TRBD2 on 6 matching bases. This CDR3 has 15 amino acids. Germline values: CDR1 SEHNR, CDR2 FQNEAQ (reference sequence). Trimming took off 5 bases at V and 7 bases at J, with 18 bases between the two ends. CDR3 residues: CASSPKRRVGNEQFF. CDR3 bases: TGTGCCAGCAGCCCAAAGCGGAGGGTTGGAAATGAGCAGTTCTTC. Variable domain in full (rest from reference TRBV7-9 and TRBJ2-1): DTGVSQNPRHKITKRGQNVTFRCDPISEHNRLYWYRQTLGQGPEFLTYFQNEAQLEKSRLLSDRFSAERPKGSFSTLEIQRTEQGDSAMYLCASSPKRRVGNEQFFGPGTRLTVL.

V and J are TRBV7-2 and TRBJ1-4, with D possibly being TRBD1 (5 bases). Germline assignment: CDR1 SGHTA and CDR2 FQGNSA. With 2 bases removed from V and 2 bases from J, the gap between germline ends came to 15 bases. The CDR3 runs 17 residues. CDR3 nucleotide sequence: TGTGCCAGCAGCTTAAGAGCAGGGTGGAGTACTAATGAAAAACTGTTTTTT. It codes for CASSLRAGWSTNEKLFF.

V usage is TRBV7-2 and J usage is TRBJ2-1, with a possible D match to TRBD2 (6 bases). The CDR3 is made up of 15 amino acids. Germline CDR1 and CDR2: SGHTA and FQGNSA. Trimming took 0 bases from V and 7 from J, leaving 13 bases between them. The CDR3 region has the DNA TGTGCCAGCAGCTTAGCGAGGAGCGGGTCAAATGAGCAGTTCTTC. Its protein is CASSLARSGSNEQFF.

This rearrangement joins TRBV6-6 to TRBJ2-2; D possibly corresponds to TRBD1 (6 bases). Germline lookup yields CDR1 MNHNY and CDR2 SVGAGI (reference sequence). The CDR3 runs 14 residues. V was trimmed by 7 bases and J by 0 bases, leaving 9 bases between them. The DNA of the CDR3 is TGTGCCAGCATGAAGGGGGCGAACACCGGGGAGCTGTTTTTT. It yields the protein CASMKGANTGELFF.

The rearrangement links TRBV9 to TRBJ1-2; perhaps TRBD1 as D (5 bases). V gave up 7 bases and J gave up 4 bases, with 11 bases separating them. This CDR3 region has 12 residues. Germline V gene lookup returns CDR1 SGDLS and CDR2 YYNGEE. CDR3 nucleotide sequence: TGTGCCAGCTCCCGGGACGGCTATGGCTACACCTTC. As protein: CASSRDGYGYTF.

The rearrangement joins TRBV7-8 to TRBJ1-5; weak D call: TRBD1 (6 bases). With 0 bases removed from V and 4 bases from J, the gap between germline ends came to 13 bases. CDR3 length: 16 residues. Germline CDR1 SGHVS, CDR2 FQNEAQ. CDR3: CASSLAIGGGNQPQHF. In DNA, the CDR3 is TGTGCCAGCAGCTTAGCGATTGGAGGGGGAAATCAGCCCCAGCATTTT. Complete variable domain (other parts from reference TRBV7-8 and TRBJ1-5): GAGVSQSPRYKVAKRGQDVALRCDPISGHVSLFWYQQALGQGPEFLTYFQNEAQLDKSGLPSDRFFAERPEGSVSTLKIQRTQQEDSAVYLCASSLAIGGGNQPQHFGDGTRLSIL.

This rearrangement joins TRBV6-1 to TRBJ2-5; D perhaps matches TRBD2 (6 bases). Trimming removed 8 bases at V and 4 bases at J, with 17 bases between. The CDR3 extends over 14 amino acids. CDR1 MNHNS and CDR2 SASEGT come from the germline V gene. The CDR3 sequence is CASLRLGRSETQYF. The CDR3 region has the DNA TGTGCCAGCCTTCGACTAGGACGGTCAGAGACCCAGTACTTC.